Listed below are T cell receptor beta chains from one sample, sequenced in a study of naive and memory T cell subsets. TCRdb fed the UMI-ligation and nested PCR reads into MiXCR, producing one record per CDR3 protein. The table shows 120,000 to 150,000 distinct CDR3 sequences, with over 15% occurring only once. The sequenced sample was naive CD4+ T cells from blood. Source of these receptors: a human donor in good health. The CDR3 runs from the conserved cysteine through the conserved F or W. The D gene is left open where the match is weak. Expanded clones are given a class, and other clones once, few, many or no size at all.

.,TRBD2,TRBV2,TRBJ2-3,TGTGCCAGCGGGGGGGGACTGCGCACAGATACGCAGTATTTT,CASGGGLRTDTQYF
few,TRBD2,TRBV6-5,TRBJ2-7,TGTGCCAGCAGTTACCAGAGGGAGGGATACGAGCAGTACTTC,CASSYQREGYEQYF
.,TRBD2,TRBV12-3/TRBV12-4,TRBJ2-2,TGTGCCAGCAGACTAGCGGATCACACCGGGGAGCTGTTTTTT,CASRLADHTGELFF
.,.,TRBV27,TRBJ2-3,TGTGACAGCAGACCCGGGACAAACCGAGGGGATACGCAGTATTTT,CDSRPGTNRGDTQYF
.,.,TRBV6-5,TRBJ2-1,TGTGCCAGCAGTTACTCGAGGCTACCGAATTCCTACAATGAGCAGTTCTTC,CASSYSRLPNSYNEQFF
.,.,TRBV20-1,TRBJ2-7,TGCAGTGCTCCTAAAGCGGCCTCCTACGAGCAGTACTTC,CSAPKAASYEQYF
.,TRBD1,TRBV3-1,TRBJ1-1,TGTGCCAGCAGCAGACAGGGGGACCCTGAAGCTTTCTTT,CASSRQGDPEAFF
.,TRBD2,TRBV12-3/TRBV12-4,TRBJ2-3,TGTGCCAGCAGTCCGAGCGGGAGGGGCACAGATACGCAGTATTTT,CASSPSGRGTDTQYF
.,.,TRBV28,TRBJ2-4,TGTGCCAGCAGCCGGAGTGCCGCCAAAAACATTCAGTACTTC,CASSRSAAKNIQYF
.,.,TRBV20-1,TRBJ2-7,TGCAGTGCTAGAGTCTCAGCGGGTCTTACCTACGAGCAGTACTTC,CSARVSAGLTYEQYF
.,.,TRBV6-5,TRBJ1-1,TGTGCCAGCAGCCCGGGGGGGCGCTGGGCCGGTTTCCGGACCGAAGCTTTCTTT,CASSPGGRWAGFRTEAFF
many,.,TRBV4-1,TRBJ2-7,TGCGCCAGCAGCCAAGAACTACCCTCCTACGAGCAGTACTTC,CASSQELPSYEQYF
few,TRBD2,TRBV5-1,TRBJ2-1,TGCGCCAGCAGCGGCGGGACTAGCGATGAGCAGTTCTTC,CASSGGTSDEQFF
few,TRBD1,TRBV9,TRBJ2-5,TGTGCCAGCACCCAGGGGGCAGGGAGACAAGAGACCCAGTACTTC,CASTQGAGRQETQYF
.,.,TRBV11-2,TRBJ2-1,TGTGCCAGCAGCTTAGATCTGGTGGGGCAGTTCTTC,CASSLDLVGQFF
.,.,TRBV13,TRBJ2-1,TGTGCCAGCAGCTTAGAGGTCCCCGCCCCCACTGAGCAGTTCTTC,CASSLEVPAPTEQFF
few,TRBD1,TRBV7-7,TRBJ2-1,TGTGCCAGCAGCAGAACAGGGGGCTCCTACAATGAGCAGTTCTTC,CASSRTGGSYNEQFF
many,.,TRBV10-3,TRBJ2-5,TGTGCCATCAGTGGGACGGGGACAATCCAAGAGACCCAGTACTTC,CAISGTGTIQETQYF
.,TRBD2,TRBV2,TRBJ2-5,TGTGCCAGCACCCCCCTGGGGAGCGGGAAGGGAGAGACCCAGTACTTC,CASTPLGSGKGETQYF
.,.,TRBV4-1,TRBJ2-3,TGCGCCAGCAGCCAAGTCGGCTCGAGCACAGATACGCAGTATTTT,CASSQVGSSTDTQYF
few,TRBD1,TRBV6-6,TRBJ1-5,TGTGCCAGCAGTTACGGACAGGGGAATCAGCCCCAGCATTTT,CASSYGQGNQPQHF
.,.,TRBV29-1,TRBJ2-7,TGCAGCGTTGGGAGACACCTCTCGACCGAGCAGTACTTC,CSVGRHLSTEQYF
few,.,TRBV4-1,TRBJ2-2,TGCGCCAGCAGCCAAGTAGGCACCGGGGAGCTGTTTTTT,CASSQVGTGELFF
few,.,TRBV30,TRBJ1-4,TGTGCCTGGAGAAGGGGACTAGATGAAAAACTGTTTTTT,CAWRRGLDEKLFF
.,.,TRBV28,TRBJ2-7,TGTGCCAGCCAGAGCGGGCCCACCTACGAGCAGTACTTC,CASQSGPTYEQYF
.,.,TRBV24-1,TRBJ1-1,TGTGCCACCAGTGATTCAGGGAACACTGAAGCTTTCTTT,CATSDSGNTEAFF
.,.,TRBV5-4,TRBJ2-5,TGTGCCAGCAGCTTGGTGGCAGACCAAGAGACCCAGTACTTC,CASSLVADQETQYF
few,.,TRBV30,TRBJ2-1,TGTGCCTGGTCGGGAGTGGTAATCGATGAGCAGTTCTTC,CAWSGVVIDEQFF
.,TRBD1,TRBV7-9,TRBJ1-2,TGTGCCAGCAGCCGCGCCGGACAGGAGAACTATGGCTACACCTTC,CASSRAGQENYGYTF
.,TRBD1,TRBV3-1,TRBJ2-7,TGTGCCAGCAGCCAAGTCGTCGGGACAGGGGTAGGCTACGAGCAGTACTTC,CASSQVVGTGVGYEQYF
few,.,TRBV28,TRBJ1-1,TGTGCCAGCAGTCCCACGTCCACTGAAGCTTTCTTT,CASSPTSTEAFF
.,.,TRBV5-1,TRBJ1-5,TGCGCCAGCAGGTTGAGAAAGGACAGTTCACCACAGCCCCAGCATTTT,CASRLRKDSSPQPQHF
few,.,TRBV12-3/TRBV12-4,TRBJ1-2,TGTGCCAGCAGCGGGACGAGCTATGGCTACACCTTC,CASSGTSYGYTF
.,.,TRBV28,TRBJ2-7,TGTGCCAGCAGTTTATTCACAGGCCCAAGCTACGAGCAGTACTTC,CASSLFTGPSYEQYF
few,.,TRBV7-2,TRBJ2-5,TGTGCCAGCAGCCCCGACTACGTACAAGAGACCCAGTACTTC,CASSPDYVQETQYF
few,.,TRBV5-1,TRBJ1-1,TGCGCCAGCAGCTTGAGAGGTGGCGCAAACACTGAAGCTTTCTTT,CASSLRGGANTEAFF
.,.,TRBV28,TRBJ2-2,TGTGCCAGCAGTACCAGGAGACAGGTCCTCGACACCGGGGAGCTGTTTTTT,CASSTRRQVLDTGELFF
few,TRBD2,TRBV28,TRBJ2-7,TGTGCCAGCAGCTCCCCGGGTAGCGGGATATTCTACGAGCAGTACTTC,CASSSPGSGIFYEQYF
.,.,TRBV5-1,TRBJ2-6,TGCGCCAGCAGCTTGGCTGGGGCCAACGTCCTGACTTTC,CASSLAGANVLTF
.,.,TRBV29-1,TRBJ1-1,TGCAGCGTTGAACTGGACACTGAAGCTTTCTTT,CSVELDTEAFF
few,.,TRBV15,TRBJ2-5,TGTGCCACCAGCAAAAAAATGGGGTTACAAGAGACCCAGTACTTC,CATSKKMGLQETQYF
.,.,TRBV29-1,TRBJ2-7,TGCAGCGTGGAAAGACCGGGACATGACGAGCAGTACTTC,CSVERPGHDEQYF
.,.,TRBV12-3/TRBV12-4,TRBJ2-7,TGTGCCAGGAGTTTAGCGCGCAGGGTAGGTGAGCAGTACTTC,CARSLARRVGEQYF
.,.,TRBV20-1,TRBJ2-7,TGCAGTGTACGAAGGAGCTACGAGCAGTACTTC,CSVRRSYEQYF
.,.,TRBV2,TRBJ2-5,TGTGCCAGCAGTGATACTAGTCAAGAGACCCAGTACTTC,CASSDTSQETQYF
.,.,TRBV7-7,TRBJ2-3,TGTGCCAGCAGCTTAGGCGGTTCGAGGTCAGATACGCAGTATTTT,CASSLGGSRSDTQYF
.,TRBD1,TRBV12-5,TRBJ2-6,TGTGCTAGTGGTTTGCGGGACAGGGCGACCTCTGGGGCCAACGTCCTGACTTTC,CASGLRDRATSGANVLTF
.,.,TRBV6-4,TRBJ1-1,TGTGCCAGCAGTTGGACACCAAACACTGAAGCTTTCTTT,CASSWTPNTEAFF
.,TRBD2,TRBV5-4,TRBJ2-7,TGTGCCAGCAGCCCAGGATCTAGCGGGACCTCCTACGAGCAGTACTTC,CASSPGSSGTSYEQYF
many,TRBD1,TRBV11-3,TRBJ2-7,TGTGCCAGCAGCCTCTACGGGACAGGGAGCTACGAGCAGTACTTC,CASSLYGTGSYEQYF